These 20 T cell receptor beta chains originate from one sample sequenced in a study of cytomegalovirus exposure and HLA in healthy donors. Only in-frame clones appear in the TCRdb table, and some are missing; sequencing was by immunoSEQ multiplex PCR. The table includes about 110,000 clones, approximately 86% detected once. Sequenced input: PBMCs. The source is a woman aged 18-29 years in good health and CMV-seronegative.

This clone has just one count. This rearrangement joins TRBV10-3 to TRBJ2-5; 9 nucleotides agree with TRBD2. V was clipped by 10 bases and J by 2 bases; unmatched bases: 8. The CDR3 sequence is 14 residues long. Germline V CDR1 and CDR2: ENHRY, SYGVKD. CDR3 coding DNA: TGTGCCACCCGCGGGGGGGCCTGGCAAGAGACCCAGTACTTC. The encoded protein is CATRGGAWQETQYF.

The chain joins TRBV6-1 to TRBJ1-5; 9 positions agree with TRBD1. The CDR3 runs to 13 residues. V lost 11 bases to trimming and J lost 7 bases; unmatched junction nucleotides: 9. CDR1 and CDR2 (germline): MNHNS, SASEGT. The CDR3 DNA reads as TGTGCCTGCCGGGACAGGGACTGGCAGCCCCAGCATTTT. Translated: CACRDRDWQPQHF.

CDR3 sequence (DNA): TGTGCCTGGACACAGGGGGTAGAGACCGGGGAGCTGTTTTTT. This translates into CAWTQGVETGELFF. This chain uses TRBV30 with TRBJ2-2, with TRBD1 matching over 8 bases. V shed 4 bases and J 5 bases; nucleotides not matched to a gene: 6. Germline-derived CDR1 and CDR2 are GTSNPN and SVGIG (reference sequence). This CDR3 has 14 residues.

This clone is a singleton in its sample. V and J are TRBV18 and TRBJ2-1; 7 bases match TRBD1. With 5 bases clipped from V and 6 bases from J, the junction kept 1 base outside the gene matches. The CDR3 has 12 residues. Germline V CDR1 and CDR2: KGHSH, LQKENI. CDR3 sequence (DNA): TGTGCCAGCTCAAGGGACAGCAATGAGCAGTTCTTC. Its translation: CASSRDSNEQFF. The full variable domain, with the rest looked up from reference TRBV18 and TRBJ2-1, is NAGVMQNPRHLVRRRGQEARLRCSPMKGHSHVYWYRQLPEEGLKFMVYLQKENIIDESGMPKERFSAEFPKEGPSILRIQQVVRGDSAAYFCASSRDSNEQFFGPGTRLTVL.

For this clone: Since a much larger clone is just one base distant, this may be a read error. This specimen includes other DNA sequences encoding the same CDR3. Here the CDR3 DNA reads TGCGCCAGCAGCAACACAGGGGGCGAGCAGTACTTC. As protein: CASSNTGGEQYF. The chain uses TRBV5-1 and TRBJ2-7; the match to TRBD1 covers 8 bases. Trimming removed 4 bases from V and 6 bases from J; junction bases left unmatched: 3. The length of the CDR3 is 12 residues. Germline-derived CDR1 and CDR2 are SGHRS and YFSETQ.

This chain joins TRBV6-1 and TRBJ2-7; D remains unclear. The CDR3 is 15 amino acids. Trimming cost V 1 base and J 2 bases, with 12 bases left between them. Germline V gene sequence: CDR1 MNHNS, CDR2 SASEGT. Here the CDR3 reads CASSEGLVLTYEQYF. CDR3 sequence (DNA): TGTGCCAGCAGTGAAGGTCTTGTTCTAACCTACGAGCAGTACTTC.

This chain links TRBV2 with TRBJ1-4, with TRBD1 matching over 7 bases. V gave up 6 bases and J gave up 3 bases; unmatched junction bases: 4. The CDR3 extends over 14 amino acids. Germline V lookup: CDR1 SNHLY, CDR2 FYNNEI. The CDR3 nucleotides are TGTGCCAGCAGGGACGGGACAGCTAATGAAAAACTGTTTTTT. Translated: CASRDGTANEKLFF.

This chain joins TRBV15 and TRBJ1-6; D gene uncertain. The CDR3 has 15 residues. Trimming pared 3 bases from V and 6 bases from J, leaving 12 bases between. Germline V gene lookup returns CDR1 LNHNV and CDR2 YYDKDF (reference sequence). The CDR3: CATSSGEWTNSPLHF. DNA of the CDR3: TGTGCCACCAGCAGCGGGGAGTGGACTAATTCACCCCTCCACTTT.

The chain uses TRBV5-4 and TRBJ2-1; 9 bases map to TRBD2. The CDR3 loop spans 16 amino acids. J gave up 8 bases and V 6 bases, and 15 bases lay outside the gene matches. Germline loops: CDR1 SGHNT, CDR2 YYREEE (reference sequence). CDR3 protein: CASTPQGGGAFYEQFF. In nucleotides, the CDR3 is TGTGCCAGCACCCCTCAGGGCGGGGGGGCCTTCTATGAGCAGTTCTTC.

This chain's CDR3 is CASSQGGSQPQHF. The DNA of the CDR3 is TGCGCCAGCAGCCAAGGGGGCAGTCAGCCCCAGCATTTT. This chain links TRBV4-1 with TRBJ1-5; TRBD1 is a possible D gene (5 bases). The CDR3 consists of 13 residues. The V gene's germline CDR1 is MGHRA and CDR2 YSYEKL. The ends were cut back, 1 base at V and 6 bases at J, with 7 bases in the middle.

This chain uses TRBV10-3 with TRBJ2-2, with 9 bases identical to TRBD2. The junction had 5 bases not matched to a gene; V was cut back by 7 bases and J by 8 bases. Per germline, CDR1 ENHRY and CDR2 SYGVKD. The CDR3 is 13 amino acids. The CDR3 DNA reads TGTGCCATCAAGGCTAGCGGGGAGGGGGAGCTGTTTTTT. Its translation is CAIKASGEGELFF.

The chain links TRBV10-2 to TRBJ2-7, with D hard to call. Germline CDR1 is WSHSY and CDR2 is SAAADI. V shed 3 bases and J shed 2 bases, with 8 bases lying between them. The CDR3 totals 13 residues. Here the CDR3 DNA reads TGCGCCAGCAGTGAAAACGGAGCCTACGAGCAGTACTTC. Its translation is CASSENGAYEQYF.

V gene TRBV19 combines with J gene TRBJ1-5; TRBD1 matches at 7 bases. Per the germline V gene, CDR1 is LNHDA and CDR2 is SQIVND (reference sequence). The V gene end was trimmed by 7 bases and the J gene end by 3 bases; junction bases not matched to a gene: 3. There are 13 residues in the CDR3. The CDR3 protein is CASNDRVNQPQHF. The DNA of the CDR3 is TGTGCCAGTAATGACAGGGTCAATCAGCCCCAGCATTTT.

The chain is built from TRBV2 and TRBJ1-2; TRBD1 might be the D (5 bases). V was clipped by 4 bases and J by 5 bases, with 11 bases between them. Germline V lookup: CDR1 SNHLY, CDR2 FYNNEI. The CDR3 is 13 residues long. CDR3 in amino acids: CASSGDSPYGYTF. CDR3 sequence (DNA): TGTGCCAGCAGTGGGGACTCTCCTTATGGCTACACCTTC.

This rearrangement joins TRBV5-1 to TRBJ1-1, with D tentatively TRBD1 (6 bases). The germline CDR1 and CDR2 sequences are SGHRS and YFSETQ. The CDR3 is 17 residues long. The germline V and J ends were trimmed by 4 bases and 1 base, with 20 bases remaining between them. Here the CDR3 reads CASSPLGGGPTNTEAFF. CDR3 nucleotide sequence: TGCGCCAGCAGCCCCCTAGGGGGGGGGCCCACGAACACTGAAGCTTTCTTT.

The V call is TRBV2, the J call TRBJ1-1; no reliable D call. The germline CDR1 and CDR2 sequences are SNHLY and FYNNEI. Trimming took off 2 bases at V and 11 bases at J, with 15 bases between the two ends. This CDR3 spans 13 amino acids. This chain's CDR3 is CASSESYLSRAFF. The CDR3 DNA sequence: TGTGCCAGCAGTGAAAGTTACCTCTCCAGGGCTTTCTTT.

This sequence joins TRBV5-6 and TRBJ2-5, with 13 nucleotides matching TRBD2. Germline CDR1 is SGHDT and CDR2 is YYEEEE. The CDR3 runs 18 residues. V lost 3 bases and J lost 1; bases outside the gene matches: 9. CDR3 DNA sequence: TGTGCCAGCAGCTGGAGACTAGCGGGGGGCACCCTCCAAGAGACCCAGTACTTC. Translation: CASSWRLAGGTLQETQYF.

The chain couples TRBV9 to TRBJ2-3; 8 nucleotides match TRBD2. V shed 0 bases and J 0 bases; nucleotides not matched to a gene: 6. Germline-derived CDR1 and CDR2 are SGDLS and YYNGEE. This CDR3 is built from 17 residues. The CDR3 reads CASSVESAGGSTDTQYF. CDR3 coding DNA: TGTGCCAGCAGCGTAGAATCGGCGGGGGGTAGCACAGATACGCAGTATTTT.

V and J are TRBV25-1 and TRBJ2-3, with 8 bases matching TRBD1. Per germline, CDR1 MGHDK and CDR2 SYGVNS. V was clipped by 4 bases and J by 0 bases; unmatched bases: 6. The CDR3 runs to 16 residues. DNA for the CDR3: TGTGCCAGCAGTGCCCGACAGGGGATTAGCACAGATACGCAGTATTTT. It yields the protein CASSARQGISTDTQYF.

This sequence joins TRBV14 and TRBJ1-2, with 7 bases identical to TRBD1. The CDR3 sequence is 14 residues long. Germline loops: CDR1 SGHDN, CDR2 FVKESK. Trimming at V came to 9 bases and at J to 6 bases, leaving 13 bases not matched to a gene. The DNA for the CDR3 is TGTGCCAGACCACCCGGGACAGAAGTGGATGGCTACACCTTC. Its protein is CARPPGTEVDGYTF.